This TCR beta chain originates from a study of blood T cell repertoires in COVID-19. Background on the study: There were acute and convalescent COVID-19 samples, and they came from the United States, Italy and Spain. PBMCs, B-cell-depleted T cells, or T cells were the source of the cDNA or gDNA that made up the material.

Germline CDR1 SGHTA, CDR2 FQGTGA. This CDR3 contains 21 residues. V was clipped by 2 bases and J by 4 bases; unmatched bases: 23. In Seattle, patients joined the study during active infection and were tracked longitudinally. As handled by the study authors: Quantification of nucleated cells was approximated via reference gene primer amplification. Assay used: immunoSEQ multiplex PCR; TCRdb lists only in-frame clones, some missing. V and J calls and clone size come straight from that table; D and trimming were deduced from the DNA. Of approximately 270,000 clones in the sample, 80% to 85% were seen once.

The sample consisted of peripheral blood. This receptor was obtained from a person aged 65 to 85 with COVID-19, enrolled during active disease. The rearrangement joins TRBV7-3 to TRBJ1-5, with TRBD1 matching 7 bases. The CDR3 sequence: CASSLPNEHQTGLGTNQPQHF. The CDR3 DNA reads as TGTGCCAGCAGCTTACCGAACGAACACCAGACAGGGTTGGGGACTAATCAGCCCCAGCATTTT.